This entry lists 11 T cell receptor beta chains sequenced from one sample in a study of blood T cell repertoires in COVID-19. Generated by immunoSEQ multiplex PCR, the TCRdb table keeps only in-frame clones and is missing some. This table holds some 130,000 clones, roughly 85% found once. The sequenced sample was PBMCs or T cells enriched from blood (not recorded which). These TCRs come from a man aged 50 to 60 who had recovered from COVID-19.

The gene calls are TRBV7-2 and TRBJ1-2; the D is unclear. Germline V lookup: CDR1 SGHTA, CDR2 FQGNSA. The V end lost 2 bases, the J end lost 0 bases, and 13 bases lay between the germline ends. The CDR3 loop spans 16 amino acids. As DNA, the CDR3 is TGTGCCAGCAGCTTATCCCTCCCCCGAGCTAACTATGGCTACACCTTC. It translates to CASSLSLPRANYGYTF.

The chain joins TRBV18 to TRBJ1-3; tentative D call: TRBD1 (5 bases). This CDR3 is 16 amino acids long. Trimming cost V 5 bases and J 0 bases, with 14 bases left between them. Germline V gene data show CDR1 as KGHSH and CDR2 as LQKENI. The CDR3 spells CASSSITGRSGNTIYF. The CDR3 DNA reads TGTGCCAGCTCATCCATTACAGGTCGCTCTGGAAACACCATATATTTT.

The chain couples TRBV28 to TRBJ1-1; 9 nucleotides match TRBD1. This CDR3 comprises 14 residues. Germline V gene lookup returns CDR1 MDHEN and CDR2 SYDVKM. The J segment lost 6 bases and the V segment lost 5 bases, leaving 7 bases of the junction unmatched. The CDR3 nucleotides read TGTGCCAGCAGTACCCGGGACAGGGTTCCTGAAGCTTTCTTT. It is translated as CASSTRDRVPEAFF. Combining the CDR3 with reference TRBV28 and TRBJ1-1 gives the whole variable domain DVKVTQSSRYLVKRTGEKVFLECVQDMDHENMFWYRQDPGLGLRLIYFSYDVKMKEKGDIPEGYSVSREKKERFSLILESASTNQTSMYLCASSTRDRVPEAFFGQGTRLTVV.

The CDR3 is CASSALEAETQYF. DNA of the CDR3: TGTGCCAGCTCAGCCCTGGAGGCGGAGACCCAGTACTTC. The chain carries TRBV18 and TRBJ2-5; the D gene is possibly TRBD2 (5 bases). V was pared by 5 bases and J by 5 bases, with 12 bases between. Per the germline V gene, CDR1 is KGHSH and CDR2 is LQKENI. This CDR3 is 13 amino acids long.

The chain joins TRBV19 to TRBJ1-1; TRBD1 matches at 8 bases. Germline assignment: CDR1 LNHDA and CDR2 SQIVND (reference sequence). V shed 8 bases, J shed 2 bases, and the junction held 4 bases outside the gene matches. The CDR3 contains 13 residues. As DNA, the CDR3 is TGTGCCAGTCAACAGGGGGGTAACACTGAAGCTTTCTTT. Its translation is CASQQGGNTEAFF.

The chain employs TRBV15 and TRBJ2-1; 9 bases align to TRBD2. The V segment lost 0 bases and the J segment 2 bases; nucleotides outside the gene matches: 5. This CDR3 has 17 amino acids. The V gene's germline CDR1 is LNHNV and CDR2 YYDKDF (reference sequence). Here the CDR3 reads CATSRDGGGRAYNEQFF. The CDR3 nucleotides are TGTGCCACCAGCAGAGATGGGGGCGGGAGGGCCTACAATGAGCAGTTCTTC.

The chain couples TRBV27 to TRBJ2-1, with D perhaps TRBD1 (6 bases). This CDR3 is built from 15 residues. Germline assignment: CDR1 MNHEY and CDR2 SMNVEV (reference sequence). Trimming cost V 3 bases and J 4 bases, with 13 bases left between them. CDR3 protein: CASSFRGFPYNEQFF. DNA for the CDR3: TGTGCCAGCAGTTTTAGGGGGTTCCCTTACAATGAGCAGTTCTTC.

The CDR3 is CASRAGQGPNSPLHF. The CDR3 coding sequence is TGTGCCAGCAGGGCAGGACAGGGGCCCAATTCACCCCTCCACTTT. This sequence joins TRBV6-4 and TRBJ1-6, with 9 bases lining up with TRBD1. CDR1 MRHNA and CDR2 SNTAGT come from the germline V gene. The V segment lost 6 bases and the J segment 7 bases; nucleotides outside the gene matches: 7. CDR3 length: 15 residues.

The rearrangement links TRBV6-5 to TRBJ1-1; 11 nucleotides match TRBD1. Looked up from germline, CDR1 is MNHEY and CDR2 is SVGAGI. The V segment lost 5 bases and the J segment 4 bases; nucleotides outside the gene matches: 3. The CDR3 runs to 14 residues. The CDR3 DNA reads TGTGCCAGCAGTCGGACAGGGGGCTTCACTGAAGCTTTCTTT. This encodes CASSRTGGFTEAFF.

The rearrangement links TRBV11-3 to TRBJ2-1; maybe TRBD1 (5 bases). The CDR3 is made up of 12 amino acids. V lost 4 bases and J 8 bases, leaving 9 bases between the germline ends. CDR1 and CDR2 from the germline V gene are SGHNT and YENEEA. In DNA form, the CDR3 reads TGTGCCAGCAGCTCAAGGGGTTATGAGCAGTTCTTC. Amino acids: CASSSRGYEQFF.

The table lists this clone with a count of one. The chain is built from TRBV6-1 and TRBJ2-1, with TRBD1 identical over 11 bases. This CDR3 has 18 amino acids. Germline CDR1 reads MNHNS; CDR2 reads SASEGT. The V gene end was trimmed by 4 bases and the J gene end by 3 bases; junction bases not matched to a gene: 11. CDR3 protein: CASSVPRGTGGVYNEQFF. CDR3 nucleotides: TGTGCCAGCAGTGTACCCCGGGGGACAGGGGGGGTCTACAATGAGCAGTTCTTC.